These T cell receptor beta chains were read from a single sample in a study of OX40 agonist ivuxolimab in advanced cancers. Using immunoSEQ multiplex PCR, the repertoire was profiled, and TCRdb retains in-frame clones only, with some absent. This table has 50,000 to 75,000 clones, around 90% appearing once. Sequenced material: CD4+ or CD8+ T cells sorted from blood, taken in a trial of the OX40 agonist ivuxolimab. The receptors derive from an adult with an advanced solid tumor such as melanoma, head and neck, liver or kidney cancer. CDR3s include the opening cysteine and the closing phenylalanine or tryptophan. A D gene is named only where the DNA matches it firmly. Clone size appears in some rows only: once, few, many, or a class for an expanded clone.

D: TRBD2; size: .; J: TRBJ2-3; V: TRBV13; DNA: TGTGCCAGCAGTTATGTCGGGACTAGCAGAAATACGCAGTATTTT; CDR3: CASSYVGTSRNTQYF
D: .; size: .; J: TRBJ2-2; V: TRBV5-4; DNA: TGTGCCAGCAGCGGCGGGAAAGCGGAGCTGTTTTTT; CDR3: CASSGGKAELFF
D: .; size: .; J: TRBJ1-4; V: TRBV2; DNA: TGTGCCAGCAATCGGGAGGCAACTAATGAAAAACTGTTTTTT; CDR3: CASNREATNEKLFF
D: .; size: once; J: TRBJ1-1; V: TRBV6-1; DNA: TGTGCCAGCAAAGAGGACGGTCAGAACACTGAAGCTTTCTTT; CDR3: CASKEDGQNTEAFF
D: TRBD1; size: few; J: TRBJ1-6; V: TRBV6-5; DNA: TGTGCCAGCACTAGACAGGGATGGAATTCACCCCTCCACTTT; CDR3: CASTRQGWNSPLHF
D: .; size: .; J: TRBJ1-4; V: TRBV6-6; DNA: TGTGCCAGCAGTTACTCGGGCGCAGAAGATGAAAAACTGTTTTTT; CDR3: CASSYSGAEDEKLFF
D: TRBD1; size: .; J: TRBJ1-6; V: TRBV6-5; DNA: TGTGCCTCAGAATCTGACAGGGGACAGACACCCCTCCACTTT; CDR3: CASESDRGQTPLHF
D: .; size: once; J: TRBJ1-5; V: TRBV10-2; DNA: TGCGCCAGCACGGGTCCCGGGGGCAATCAGCCCCAGCATTTT; CDR3: CASTGPGGNQPQHF
D: .; size: .; J: TRBJ2-7; V: TRBV6-1; DNA: TGTGCCAGCAGATCCGGACAGGGAGGGCTCTACGAGCAGTACTTC; CDR3: CASRSGQGGLYEQYF
D: .; size: .; J: TRBJ1-2; V: TRBV7-8; DNA: TGTGCCAGCAGCCCACAGGACAGCTATGGCTACACCTTC; CDR3: CASSPQDSYGYTF
D: TRBD2; size: .; J: TRBJ2-7; V: TRBV5-1; DNA: TGCGCCAGCAGCCCAGGGACTAGCGGGGGTTATCCCTACGAGCAGTACTTC; CDR3: CASSPGTSGGYPYEQYF
D: .; size: .; J: TRBJ2-5; V: TRBV27; DNA: TGTGCCAGCAGCCCCGCGGAGGGAGAGACCCAGTACTTC; CDR3: CASSPAEGETQYF
D: .; size: .; J: TRBJ1-2; V: TRBV7-2; DNA: TGTGCCAGCAGCCCAGCGCAGAGACCAGGCTATGGCTACACCTTC; CDR3: CASSPAQRPGYGYTF
D: .; size: few; J: TRBJ2-7; V: TRBV5-5; DNA: TGTGCCAGCAGCTTGCGATTAGCTACCTACGAGCAGTACTTC; CDR3: CASSLRLATYEQYF
D: .; size: .; J: TRBJ2-7; V: TRBV7-6; DNA: TGTGCCAGCAGCTCCATTTTCGGCAGCTCCTACGAGCAGTACTTC; CDR3: CASSSIFGSSYEQYF
D: TRBD2; size: .; J: TRBJ2-5; V: TRBV7-9; DNA: TGTGCCAGCAGCTTAGATCTAGCGGGGAGAGAGACCCAGTACTTC; CDR3: CASSLDLAGRETQYF
D: .; size: few; J: TRBJ2-2; V: TRBV18; DNA: TGTGCCAGCCACTCAGGTGTGGGGGAGCTGTTTTTT; CDR3: CASHSGVGELFF
D: .; size: .; J: TRBJ1-3; V: TRBV19; DNA: TGTGCCAGTATCCAAGACAGCTCTGGAAACACCATATATTTT; CDR3: CASIQDSSGNTIYF
D: .; size: .; J: TRBJ2-3; V: TRBV6-1; DNA: TGTGCCAGCAGGCCCACCACAGATACGCAGTATTTT; CDR3: CASRPTTDTQYF
D: TRBD2; size: .; J: TRBJ2-5; V: TRBV7-2; DNA: TGTGCCAGCAGTTCTAGCGGCCCAGGGGAGACCCAGTACTTC; CDR3: CASSSSGPGETQYF
D: .; size: .; J: TRBJ1-6; V: TRBV5-6; DNA: TGTGCCAGCAGCTCCGACAGACATAATTCACCCCTCCACTTT; CDR3: CASSSDRHNSPLHF
D: .; size: once; J: TRBJ1-1; V: TRBV4-3; DNA: TGCGCCAGCAGCCAAGATCATAGGTCTAAAGCTTTCTTT; CDR3: CASSQDHRSKAFF
D: TRBD2; size: .; J: TRBJ2-3; V: TRBV4-1; DNA: TGCGCCAGCACCGCGATCCGGGGGGGGCCTCCAGATACGCAGTATTTT; CDR3: CASTAIRGGPPDTQYF
D: .; size: .; J: TRBJ2-3; V: TRBV9; DNA: TGTGCCAGCAGTTCACAAAGGGATACGCAGTATTTT; CDR3: CASSSQRDTQYF
D: .; size: .; J: TRBJ1-3; V: TRBV10-1; DNA: TGCGCCAGCAGTGACAGAGAAAACACCATATATTTT; CDR3: CASSDRENTIYF
D: .; size: .; J: TRBJ2-7; V: TRBV7-9; DNA: TGTGCCAGCAGCTTAAATACGGGGGCCGAGCAGTACTTC; CDR3: CASSLNTGAEQYF
D: TRBD1; size: .; J: TRBJ2-3; V: TRBV6-1; DNA: TGTGCCAGCGACTGGACAGGGGCCACAGATACGCAGTATTTT; CDR3: CASDWTGATDTQYF
D: TRBD1; size: .; J: TRBJ2-7; V: TRBV27; DNA: TGTGCCAGCAGTCCCCGACAGGGGGGAATCTTCTACGAGCAGTACTTC; CDR3: CASSPRQGGIFYEQYF
D: .; size: .; J: TRBJ1-6; V: TRBV18; DNA: TGTGCCAGCTCACCCCTTGAAGGATATAATTCACCCCTCCACTTT; CDR3: CASSPLEGYNSPLHF
D: TRBD1; size: .; J: TRBJ2-1; V: TRBV14; DNA: TGTGCCAGCAGCCAACTACAGGGGGCTATCAATGAGCAGTTCTTC; CDR3: CASSQLQGAINEQFF
D: TRBD2; size: .; J: TRBJ2-3; V: TRBV5-1; DNA: TGCGCCAGCAGCCCCGGGACTAGCGCCCCCGCAGATACGCAGTATTTT; CDR3: CASSPGTSAPADTQYF
D: .; size: .; J: TRBJ1-1; V: TRBV30; DNA: TGTGCCTGGATTTCCTCAACTACTGAAGCTTTCTTT; CDR3: CAWISSTTEAFF
D: TRBD2; size: .; J: TRBJ2-3; V: TRBV7-9; DNA: TGTGCCAGCAGCTTAGGTGGAGGGAGGGCGCAGTATTTT; CDR3: CASSLGGGRAQYF
D: TRBD1; size: .; J: TRBJ2-6; V: TRBV10-3; DNA: TGTGCCTCAACATCCGGGACAGGGGGCACTGGGGCCAACGTCCTGACTTTC; CDR3: CASTSGTGGTGANVLTF
D: .; size: .; J: TRBJ2-3; V: TRBV19; DNA: TGTGCCAGTAGTCAGTTAGAAGATACGCAGTATTTT; CDR3: CASSQLEDTQYF
D: .; size: .; J: TRBJ1-5; V: TRBV6-1; DNA: TGTGCCAGCAGTGAAGCGCGCGAAATGTCTACAGGGTGGAGTCAGCCCCAGCATTTT; CDR3: CASSEAREMSTGWSQPQHF